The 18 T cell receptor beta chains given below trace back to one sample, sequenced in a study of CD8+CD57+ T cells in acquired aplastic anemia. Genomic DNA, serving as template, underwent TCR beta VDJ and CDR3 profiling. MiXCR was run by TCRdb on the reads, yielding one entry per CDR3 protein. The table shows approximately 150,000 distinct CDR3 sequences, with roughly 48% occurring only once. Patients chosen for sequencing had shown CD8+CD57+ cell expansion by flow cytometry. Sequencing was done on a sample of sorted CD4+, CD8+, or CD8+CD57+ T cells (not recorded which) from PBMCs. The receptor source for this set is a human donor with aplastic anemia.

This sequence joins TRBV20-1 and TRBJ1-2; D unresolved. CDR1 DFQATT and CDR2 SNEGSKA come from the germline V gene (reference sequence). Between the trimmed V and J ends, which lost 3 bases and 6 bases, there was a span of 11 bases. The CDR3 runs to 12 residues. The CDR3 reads CSASRARDGYTF. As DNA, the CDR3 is TGCAGTGCTAGTCGGGCGAGGGATGGCTACACCTTC.

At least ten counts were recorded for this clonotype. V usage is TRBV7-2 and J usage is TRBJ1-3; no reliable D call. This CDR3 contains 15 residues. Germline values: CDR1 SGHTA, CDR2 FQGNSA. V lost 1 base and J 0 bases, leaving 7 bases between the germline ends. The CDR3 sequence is CASSLVGYSGNTIYF. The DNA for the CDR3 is TGTGCCAGCAGCTTAGTTGGCTACTCTGGAAACACCATATATTTT.

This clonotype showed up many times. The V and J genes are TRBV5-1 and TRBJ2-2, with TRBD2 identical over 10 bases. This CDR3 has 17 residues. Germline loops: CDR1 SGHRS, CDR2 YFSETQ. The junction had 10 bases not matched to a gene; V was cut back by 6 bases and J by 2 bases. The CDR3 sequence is CASKVGSGGTNTGELFF. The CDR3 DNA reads TGCGCCAGCAAAGTTGGTAGCGGGGGGACTAACACCGGGGAGCTGTTTTTT.

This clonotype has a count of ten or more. CDR3 bases: TGTGCCAGCAGCTTGTTAGAGGGTTGGAACACCATATATTTT. Translation gives CASSLLEGWNTIYF. V gene TRBV5-8 combines with J gene TRBJ1-3; no firm D call. The CDR3 is 14 residues long. Trimming shortened V by 1 base and J by 7 bases, and 12 bases separated the two germline ends. CDR1 is SGHTS and CDR2 is YDEGEE in the germline V gene.

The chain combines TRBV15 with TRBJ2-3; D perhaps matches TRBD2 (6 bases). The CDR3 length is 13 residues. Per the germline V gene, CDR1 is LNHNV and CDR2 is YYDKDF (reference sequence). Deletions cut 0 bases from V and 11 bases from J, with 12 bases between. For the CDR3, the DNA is TGTGCCACCAGCAGAGATATCGGGGGTGAGCAGTATTTT. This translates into CATSRDIGGEQYF.

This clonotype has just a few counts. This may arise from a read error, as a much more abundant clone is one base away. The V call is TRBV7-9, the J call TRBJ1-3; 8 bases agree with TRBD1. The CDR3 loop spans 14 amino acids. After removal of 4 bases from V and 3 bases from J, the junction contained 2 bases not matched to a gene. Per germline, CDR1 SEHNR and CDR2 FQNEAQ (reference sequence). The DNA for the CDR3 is TGTGCCAGCAGCTCAGGGACAGGTGGAAACACCATATATTTT. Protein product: CASSSGTGGNTIYF.

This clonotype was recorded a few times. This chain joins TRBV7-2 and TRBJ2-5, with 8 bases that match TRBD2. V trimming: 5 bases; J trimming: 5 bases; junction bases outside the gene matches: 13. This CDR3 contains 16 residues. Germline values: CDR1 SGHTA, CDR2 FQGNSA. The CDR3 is CASSPPGGRERETQYF. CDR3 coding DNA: TGTGCCAGCAGCCCTCCGGGGGGGCGGGAACGGGAGACCCAGTACTTC.

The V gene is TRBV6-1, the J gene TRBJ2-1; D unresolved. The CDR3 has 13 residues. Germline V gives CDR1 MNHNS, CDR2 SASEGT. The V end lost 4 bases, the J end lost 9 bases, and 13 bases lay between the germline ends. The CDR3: CASSVPLGFEQFF. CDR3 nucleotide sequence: TGTGCCAGCAGTGTCCCGCTCGGGTTTGAGCAGTTCTTC.

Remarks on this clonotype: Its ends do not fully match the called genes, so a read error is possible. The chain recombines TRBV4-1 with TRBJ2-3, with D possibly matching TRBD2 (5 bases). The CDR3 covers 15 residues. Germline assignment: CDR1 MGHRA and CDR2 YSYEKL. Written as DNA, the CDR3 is TGCGCCAGCAGCCAAGATCCGACTACCACAGATATGCAGTATTTT. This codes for CASSQDPTTTDMQYF.

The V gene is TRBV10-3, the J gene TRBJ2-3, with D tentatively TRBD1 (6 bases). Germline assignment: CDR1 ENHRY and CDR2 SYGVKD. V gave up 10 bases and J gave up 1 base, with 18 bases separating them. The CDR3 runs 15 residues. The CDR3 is CASSQGIGRTDTQYF. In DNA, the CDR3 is TGTGCCAGCAGCCAGGGGATCGGGCGCACAGATACGCAGTATTTT.

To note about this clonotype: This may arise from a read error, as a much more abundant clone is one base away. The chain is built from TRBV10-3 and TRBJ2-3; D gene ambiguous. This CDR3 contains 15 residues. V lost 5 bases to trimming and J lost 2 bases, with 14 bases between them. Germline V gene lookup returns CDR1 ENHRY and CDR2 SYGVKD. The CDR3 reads CAISSGSYLTDTQYF. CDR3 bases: TGTGCCATCAGTTCCGGGTCCTATCTCACAGATACGCAGTATTTT.

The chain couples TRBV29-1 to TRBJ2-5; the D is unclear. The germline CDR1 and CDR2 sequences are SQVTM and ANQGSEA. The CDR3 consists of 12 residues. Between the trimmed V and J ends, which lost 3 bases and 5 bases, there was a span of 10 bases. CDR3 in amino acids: CSVDSGMETQYF. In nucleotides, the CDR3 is TGCAGCGTTGACTCCGGAATGGAGACCCAGTACTTC.

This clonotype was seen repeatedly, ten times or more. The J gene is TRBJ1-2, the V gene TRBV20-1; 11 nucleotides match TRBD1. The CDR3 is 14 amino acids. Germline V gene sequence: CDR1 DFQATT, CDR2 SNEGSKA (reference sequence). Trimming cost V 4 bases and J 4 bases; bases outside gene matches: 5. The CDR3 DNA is TGCAGTGCTAAAGGACAGGGGGCTGTCTATGGCTACACCTTC. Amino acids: CSAKGQGAVYGYTF.

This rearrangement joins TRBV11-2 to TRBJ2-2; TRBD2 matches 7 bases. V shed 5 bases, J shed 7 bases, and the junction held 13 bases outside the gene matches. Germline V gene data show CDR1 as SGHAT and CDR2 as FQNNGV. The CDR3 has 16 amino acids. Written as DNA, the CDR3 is TGTGCCAGCAGCCCCGTGGGGGGGAGGTCTGGCGGGGAGCTGTTTTTT. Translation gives CASSPVGGRSGGELFF. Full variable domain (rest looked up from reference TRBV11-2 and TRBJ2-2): EAGVAQSPRYKIIEKRQSVAFWCNPISGHATLYWYQQILGQGPKLLIQFQNNGVVDDSQLPKDRFSAERLKGVDSTLKIQPAKLEDSAVYLCASSPVGGRSGGELFFGEGSRLTVL.

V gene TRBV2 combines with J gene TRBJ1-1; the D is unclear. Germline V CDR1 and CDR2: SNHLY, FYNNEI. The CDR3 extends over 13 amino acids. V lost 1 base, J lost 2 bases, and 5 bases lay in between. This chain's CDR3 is CASSEGINTEAFF. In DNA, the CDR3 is TGTGCCAGCAGTGAAGGGATTAACACTGAAGCTTTCTTT.

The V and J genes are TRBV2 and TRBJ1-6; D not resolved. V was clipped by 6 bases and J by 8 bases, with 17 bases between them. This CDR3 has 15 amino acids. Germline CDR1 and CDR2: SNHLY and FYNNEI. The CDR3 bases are TGTGCCAGCAGCGTAGAGGGCGGTAGAGATTCACCCCTCCACTTT. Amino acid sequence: CASSVEGGRDSPLHF.

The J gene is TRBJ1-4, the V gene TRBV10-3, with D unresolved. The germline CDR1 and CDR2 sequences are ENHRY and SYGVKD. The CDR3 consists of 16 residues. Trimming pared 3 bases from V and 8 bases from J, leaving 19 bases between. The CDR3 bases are TGTGCCATCAGTGACCCAGTCGGACTAGCGGGGGAAAAACTGTTTTTT. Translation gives CAISDPVGLAGEKLFF.

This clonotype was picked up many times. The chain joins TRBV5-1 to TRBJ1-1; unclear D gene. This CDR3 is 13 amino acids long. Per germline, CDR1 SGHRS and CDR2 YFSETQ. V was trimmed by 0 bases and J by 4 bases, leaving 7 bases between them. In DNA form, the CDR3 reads TGCGCCAGCAGCTTGGAAGTTGGCACTGAAGCTTTCTTT. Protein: CASSLEVGTEAFF.